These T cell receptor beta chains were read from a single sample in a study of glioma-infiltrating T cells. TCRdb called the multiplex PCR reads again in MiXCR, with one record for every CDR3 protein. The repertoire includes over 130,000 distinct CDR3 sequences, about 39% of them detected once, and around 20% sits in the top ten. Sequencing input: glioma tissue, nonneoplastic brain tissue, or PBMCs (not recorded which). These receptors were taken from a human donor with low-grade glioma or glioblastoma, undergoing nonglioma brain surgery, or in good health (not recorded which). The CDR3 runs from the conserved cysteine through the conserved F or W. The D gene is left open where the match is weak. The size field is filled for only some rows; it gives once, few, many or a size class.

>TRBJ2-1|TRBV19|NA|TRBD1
TGTGCCAGTAATCCGACAGGGGGGTCCTACAATGAGCAGTTCTTC
CASNPTGGSYNEQFF
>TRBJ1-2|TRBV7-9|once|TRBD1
TGTGCCAGCAGCTTCGGACAGGGGGGATATGGCTACACCTTC
CASSFGQGGYGYTF
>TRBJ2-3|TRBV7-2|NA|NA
TGTGCCAGCAGCCCTAGCGCAGGGGGAGGGGGCCATACGCAGTATTTT
CASSPSAGGGGHTQYF
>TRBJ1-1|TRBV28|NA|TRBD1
TGTGCCAGCAGTTTATGGGGCGGACCCGGACAGGGAAACACTGAAGCTTTCTTT
CASSLWGGPGQGNTEAFF
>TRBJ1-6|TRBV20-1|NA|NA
TGCAGTGCCGGGGGGTTGGACGATAATTCACCCCTCCACTTT
CSAGGLDDNSPLHF
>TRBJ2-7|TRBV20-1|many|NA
TGCAGTGCAACGGACGCATACGAGCAGTACTTC
CSATDAYEQYF
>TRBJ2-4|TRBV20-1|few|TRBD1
TGCAGTGCTCGAACAGGGGTTGGAAACATTCAGTACTTC
CSARTGVGNIQYF
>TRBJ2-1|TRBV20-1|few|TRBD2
TGCAGTGCTTACCTAGCGGTCGAAGGGGATGAGCAGTTCTTC
CSAYLAVEGDEQFF
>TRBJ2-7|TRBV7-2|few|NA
TGTGCCAGCAGCTTAGAAGCGGATCCCTCCTACGAGCAGTACTTC
CASSLEADPSYEQYF
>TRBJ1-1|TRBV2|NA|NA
TGTGCCAGCAACCTACTGGGGAGCGAGGACACTGAAGCTTTCTTT
CASNLLGSEDTEAFF
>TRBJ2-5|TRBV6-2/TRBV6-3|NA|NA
TGTGCCAACGACCGAGATGGAGCCCAAGAGACCCAGTACTTC
CANDRDGAQETQYF
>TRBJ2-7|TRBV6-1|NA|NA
TGTGCCAGCAATTATCAGAGCTCCTACGAGCAGTACTTC
CASNYQSSYEQYF
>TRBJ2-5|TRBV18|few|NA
TGTGCCAGCTCACCTGAAGAGACCCAGTACTTC
CASSPEETQYF
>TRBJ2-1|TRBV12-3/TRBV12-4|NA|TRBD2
TGTGCCAGCAGTAGCCGAGCGGGAGGATTCAATGAGCAGTTCTTC
CASSSRAGGFNEQFF
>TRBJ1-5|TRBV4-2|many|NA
TGTGCCAGCAGCCGTAATGCAAGGGATAGCAATCAGCCCCAGCATTTT
CASSRNARDSNQPQHF
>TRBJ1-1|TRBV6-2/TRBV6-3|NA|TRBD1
TGTGCCAGCAGTTTCCGGGACAGGCTCGCTGAAGCTTTCTTT
CASSFRDRLAEAFF
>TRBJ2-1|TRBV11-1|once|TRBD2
TGTGCCAGCAGCTTTGCTAGCGGGAGGGGCAATGAGCAGTTCTTC
CASSFASGRGNEQFF
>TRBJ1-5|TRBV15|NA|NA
TGTGCCACCAGCAGAGATCTTGCACGCCAGCCCCAGCATTTT
CATSRDLARQPQHF
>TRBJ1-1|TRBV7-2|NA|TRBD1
TGTGCCATCAGGGGGGGGCCCACCACTGAAGCTTTCTTT
CAIRGGPTTEAFF
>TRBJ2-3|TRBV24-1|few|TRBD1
TGTGCCACCAGTCCCGACAGGGGGTTGACAGATACGCAGTATTTT
CATSPDRGLTDTQYF
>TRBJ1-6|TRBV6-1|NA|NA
TGTGCCAGCAGTTCCGACTCTGGCCTGGGAAATTCACCCCTCCACTTT
CASSSDSGLGNSPLHF
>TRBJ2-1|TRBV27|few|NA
TGTGCCAGCAGCCCCGGGCGGAGGGAGTTCTTC
CASSPGRREFF
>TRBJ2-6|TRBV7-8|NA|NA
TGTGCCAGCAGCCCCTTGGACATAGGTGCGAGCTCTGGGGCCAACGTCCTGACTTTC
CASSPLDIGASSGANVLTF
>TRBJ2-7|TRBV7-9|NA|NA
TGTGCCAGCAGCTCCTTGGGTGCAGGGAAGGACGAGCAGTACTTC
CASSSLGAGKDEQYF
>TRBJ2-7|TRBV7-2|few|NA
TGTGCCAGCAGCTTAGAGGGGGGGGGAGGATGGGCCTACGAGCAGTACTTC
CASSLEGGGGWAYEQYF
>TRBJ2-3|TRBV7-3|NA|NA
TGTGCCAGCAGCTTGGGTCTAGGCGGTTTCACAGATACGCAGTATTTT
CASSLGLGGFTDTQYF
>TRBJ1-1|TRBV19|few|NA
TGTGCCAGTAGTGCCTCCGGCGAGGTTATGTACACTGAAGCTTTCTTT
CASSASGEVMYTEAFF
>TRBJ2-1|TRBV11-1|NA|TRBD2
TGTGCCAGCAGCACAACTAGCGGAACCTACAATGAGCAGTTCTTC
CASSTTSGTYNEQFF
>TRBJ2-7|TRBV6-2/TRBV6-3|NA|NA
TGTGCCAGCAGTCCTACGGCAGGAGGGTTCGAGCAGTACTTC
CASSPTAGGFEQYF
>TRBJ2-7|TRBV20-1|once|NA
TGCAGTGCTCAACGTGGGGGGTTTGGGGAGCAGTACTTC
CSAQRGGFGEQYF
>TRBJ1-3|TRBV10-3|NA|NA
TGTGGGAATGCCTACAACTCTGGAAACACCATATATTTT
CGNAYNSGNTIYF
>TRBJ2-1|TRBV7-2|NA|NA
TGTGCCAGCAGCTTCCAGTCCAATGAGCAGTTCTTC
CASSFQSNEQFF
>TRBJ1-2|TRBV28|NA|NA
TGTGCCAGCAGTTTGAGCTATGGCTACACCTTC
CASSLSYGYTF